The T cell receptor beta chain under discussion was sequenced for a study of shared clonotypes between healthy human individuals (dated by TCRdb to the early 2020s). For context, the study as a whole: Three men and two women, aged 18 to 49 years, made up the cohort. Each donor's leukapheresis produced roughly between roughly 0.85 and 10 billion PBMCs. For each donor, CD4 naive and CD4 memory were each given three plates, CD8 naive was given two plates, and CD8 memory was given one plate. Libraries were prepared and TCR repertoires were sequenced by different laboratories using diverse techniques, in order to increase sequencing depth and limit assay-specific biases. Blood TCR repertoires of five healthy adults were deeply sequenced to estimate repertoire size and the extent of clonotype sharing between individuals.

On the study overall, not on this receptor specifically: Sharing across four donors was observed for around 5% of naive CD4, less than 4% of naive CD8, over 2% of memory CD4, and around 0.42% of memory CD8 clonotypes. Pairwise subsampling led to the expectation that sequencing depth would affect the degree of clonotype sharing among donors. Because the study included only a small number of donors, the genetic and exposure-history diversity represented was limited. Larger estimated clonotype richness was generally found for naive subsets than for memory subsets. Sampling was restricted to blood, and TCR repertoires in tissues likely differ from the TCR repertoires found in blood. Incomplete sequencing was indicated by rarefaction of sorted-subset datasets, despite the large sequencing depth. Compared with non-shared clonotypes, the clonotypes found in all four sorted-subset donors had higher generation probabilities.

For the CD8 naive samples, CD45RO-negative cells were positively selected for CCR7, yielding a CD45RA+CCR7+ population from which TemRA cells were excluded. The donors were healthy, HIV-negative adults with no recently reported acute infections or vaccinations. Only Caucasian adults living in Nashville, Tennessee, USA were represented among the donors. Blood was collected by leukapheresis, and PBMCs were isolated by Ficoll-Histopaque density gradient centrifugation and then cryopreserved in liquid nitrogen vapor phase. Purity and quantity of every magnetically sorted T cell population were checked by analytical flow cytometry. From each sorted fraction, genomic DNA was isolated and quantified by UV absorbance on a Nanodrop 2000c. TCR CDR3 regions were amplified from genomic DNA by multiplex PCR using the deep immunoSEQ assay. For each cell subset, the extracted genomic DNA was distributed evenly across all wells of several immunoSEQ 96-well plates, and each plate served as one replicate. Each replicate PCR for sorted subsets received about 210 ng genomic DNA, equal to about 30,000 T cell genomes. Purified libraries were measured with a Qubit 3.0 fluorometer, size-checked on a Bioanalyzer 2100, and measured again with the KAPA Library Quantification kit. Each immunoSEQ 96-well plate was sequenced on its own single-read 150-cycle Illumina NextSeq 550 flow cell. As for the original processing: Because the immunoSEQ output held only junctional sequences and lacked quality scores, the filtering could not match the filtering applied to full-length reads. Sequences were annotated with PyIR, a Python wrapper for IgBLAST v1.9, using IMGT germline references to assign V/J genes and CDR3. Any read was removed if the V/J assignment was weak (E-value above 1e-6), the CDR3 was missing, or the read contained stop codons, out-of-frame junctions, or ambiguous translated residues. A V3J clonotype was defined by an identical inferred V gene, J gene, and CDR3 amino acid sequence. To compute the percentage overlap between repertoires, the number of shared unique clonotypes was divided by the size of the smaller repertoire. Three approaches were used to assess repertoire richness: RTK rarefaction, the Chao1 estimator, and Recon v2.1 estimates of unobserved clonotypes. For all TCRbeta clonotypes obtained by the gDNA method from a few donors, generation probabilities were computed with OLGA. This immuneACCESS table, as held by TCRdb, lists in-frame sequences with V and J called but not all clones. Of the missing ones, under half trace to an unresolved V gene in checked studies; the others have no known cause. D and trimming come from the DNA, and the V and J calls and clone size come from that table. For this sample there are approximately 2,000,000 clones; 93% appear just once. In total, the top ten clones hold approximately 1.7% of the sample.

Turning to this clone: The target of this receptor is not known. No base qualities exist here, and no much larger clone lies one base off it.

V is cut by 2 bases and J by 4 bases, and the space between the germline ends is 6 bases. According to the germline V gene (reference sequence), CDR1 reads PRHDT and CDR2 reads FYEKMQ. From cysteine to phenylalanine, the CDR3 is 12 amino acids long. Of the read, only the CDR3 DNA is kept; its 36 bases are in frame from base 1. Rearrangement joined TRBV13 to TRBJ2-7, with the D gene uncertain. This TCR was recovered from a young man in good health. Some clones in this sample may be carry-over from other donors' samples. The specimen was naive CD8+ T cells from PBMCs. The cell subset or site label corresponds to: CD45RA+CCR7+. The CDR3 has the sequence CASSLTGYEQYF. The DNA is TGTGCCAGCAGCTTAACGGGTTACGAGCAGTACTTC.